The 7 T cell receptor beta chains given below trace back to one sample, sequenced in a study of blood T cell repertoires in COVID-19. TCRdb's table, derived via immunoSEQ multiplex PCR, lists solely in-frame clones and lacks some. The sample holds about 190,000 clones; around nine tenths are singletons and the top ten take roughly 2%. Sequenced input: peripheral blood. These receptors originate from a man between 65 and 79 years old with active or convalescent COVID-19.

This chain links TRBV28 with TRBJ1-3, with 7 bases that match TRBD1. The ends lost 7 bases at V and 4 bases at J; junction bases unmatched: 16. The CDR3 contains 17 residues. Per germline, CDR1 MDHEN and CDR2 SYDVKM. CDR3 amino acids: CASTQGASTGPGNTIYF. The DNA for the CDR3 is TGTGCCAGCACTCAAGGCGCTTCGACAGGGCCAGGAAACACCATATATTTT.

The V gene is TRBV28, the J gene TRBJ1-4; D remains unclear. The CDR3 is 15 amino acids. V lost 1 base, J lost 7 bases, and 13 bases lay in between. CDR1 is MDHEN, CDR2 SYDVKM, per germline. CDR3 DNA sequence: TGTGCCAGCAGTTTATTGGGAGGAGGCGGTGAAAAACTGTTTTTT. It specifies CASSLLGGGGEKLFF.

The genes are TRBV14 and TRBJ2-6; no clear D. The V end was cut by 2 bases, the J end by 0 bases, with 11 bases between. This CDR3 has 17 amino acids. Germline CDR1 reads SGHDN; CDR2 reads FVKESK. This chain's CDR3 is CASSQHRTSSGANVLTF. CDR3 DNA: TGTGCCAGCAGCCAACACAGAACATCCTCTGGGGCCAACGTCCTGACTTTC.

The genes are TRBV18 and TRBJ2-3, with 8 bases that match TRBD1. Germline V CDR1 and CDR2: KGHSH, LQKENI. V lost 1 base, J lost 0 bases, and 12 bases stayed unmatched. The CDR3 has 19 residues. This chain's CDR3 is CASSPLGQGGRASTDTQYF. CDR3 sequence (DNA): TGTGCCAGCTCACCACTAGGACAGGGTGGCCGTGCTAGCACAGATACGCAGTATTTT.

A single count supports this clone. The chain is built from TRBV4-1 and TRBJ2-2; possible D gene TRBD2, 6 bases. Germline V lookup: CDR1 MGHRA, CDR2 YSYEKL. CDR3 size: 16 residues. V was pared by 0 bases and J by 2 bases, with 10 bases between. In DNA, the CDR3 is TGCGCCAGCAGCCAAGATCGCGGGGCCAACACCGGGGAGCTGTTTTTT. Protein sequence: CASSQDRGANTGELFF.

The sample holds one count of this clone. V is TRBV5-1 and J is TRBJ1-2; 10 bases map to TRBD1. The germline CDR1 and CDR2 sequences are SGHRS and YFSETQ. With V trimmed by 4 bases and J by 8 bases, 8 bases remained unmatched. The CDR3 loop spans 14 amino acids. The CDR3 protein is CASSPRQGAWGYTF. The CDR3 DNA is TGCGCCAGCAGCCCACGACAGGGGGCGTGGGGCTACACCTTC.

CDR3 protein: CASSSRGDPNTGELFF. The CDR3 DNA follows: TGTGCCAGCAGTTCGCGGGGGGACCCGAACACCGGGGAGCTGTTTTTT. V usage is TRBV9 and J usage is TRBJ2-2, with 8 bases matching TRBD2. V lost 5 bases, J lost 0 bases, and 6 bases stayed unmatched. The CDR3 extends over 16 amino acids. The germline gives CDR1 SGDLS, CDR2 YYNGEE. Filled out from reference TRBV9 and TRBJ2-2, the complete variable domain reads DSGVTQTPKHLITATGQRVTLRCSPRSGDLSVYWYQQSLDQGLQFLIQYYNGEERAKGNILERFSAQQFPDLHSELNLSSLELGDSALYFCASSSRGDPNTGELFFGEGSRLTVL.